One and the same sample provided the 17 T cell receptor beta chains below, sequenced in a study of monozygotic twins with cystic fibrosis. Some clones are missing from TCRdb's copy, which holds only in-frame ones; the method was immunoSEQ multiplex PCR. The sample carries 20,000 to 30,000 clones, around 96% recorded once. Sequenced sample: blood. The receptors here all came from a girl aged 2-10 years with cystic fibrosis.

The V call is TRBV28, the J call TRBJ1-3; D might be TRBD1 (6 bases). The CDR3 sequence is 15 residues long. V was shortened by 1 base and J by 8 bases, with 15 bases between the two germline ends. In germline, CDR1 is MDHEN, CDR2 SYDVKM. CDR3 sequence (DNA): TGTGCCAGCAGTTTATTAGGGCAGGGGTTGGACACCATATATTTT. This encodes CASSLLGQGLDTIYF.

V and J are TRBV5-1 and TRBJ2-7, with TRBD1 identical over 7 bases. Germline V lookup: CDR1 SGHRS, CDR2 YFSETQ. The CDR3 loop spans 14 amino acids. Trimming took 2 bases from V and 3 from J; bases not matched to a gene: 5. CDR3: CASSLSGGRYEQYF. Written as DNA, the CDR3 is TGCGCCAGCAGCTTATCAGGGGGACGCTACGAGCAGTACTTC. The full variable domain, rest sourced from reference TRBV5-1 and TRBJ2-7, is KAGVTQTPRYLIKTRGQQVTLSCSPISGHRSVSWYQQTPGQGLQFLFEYFSETQRNKGNFPGRFSGRQFSNSRSEMNVSTLELGDSALYLCASSLSGGRYEQYFGPGTRLTVT.

The CDR3 loop is CASSYPGGGPYEQYF. The CDR3 bases are TGTGCCAGCAGTTACCCTGGCGGGGGCCCCTACGAGCAGTACTTC. This rearrangement joins TRBV6-5 to TRBJ2-7; possibly TRBD2 for D (7 bases). Trimming removed 2 bases from V and 2 bases from J, with 13 bases in between. The CDR3 has 15 amino acids. Germline assignment: CDR1 MNHEY and CDR2 SVGAGI.

This clone was observed a single time. This chain connects TRBV5-1 to TRBJ2-7; D unresolved. CDR1 is SGHRS, CDR2 YFSETQ, per germline. Trimming pared 0 bases from V and 4 bases from J, leaving 5 bases between. The CDR3 runs 12 residues. For the CDR3, the DNA is TGCGCCAGCAGCTTGGACGGTTACGAGCAGTACTTC. It codes for CASSLDGYEQYF.

V is TRBV7-2 and J is TRBJ2-3; D call uncertain. The germline V and J ends were trimmed by 4 bases and 3 bases, with 14 bases remaining between them. Germline-derived CDR1 and CDR2 are SGHTA and FQGNSA. The length of the CDR3 is 15 residues. As DNA, the CDR3 is TGTGCCAGCAGCTCCCTTACGGGCGTGACAGATACGCAGTATTTT. Translating gives CASSSLTGVTDTQYF.

The genes are TRBV7-2 and TRBJ1-1, with D hard to call. The V gene's germline CDR1 is SGHTA and CDR2 FQGNSA. V shed 6 bases and J shed 0 bases, with 11 bases lying between them. This CDR3 spans 14 amino acids. In DNA, the CDR3 is TGTGCCAGCAGTTTACAGCTCATGAACACTGAAGCTTTCTTT. Its translation: CASSLQLMNTEAFF. The variable domain in full, completed from reference TRBV7-2 and TRBJ1-1, reads GAGVSQSPSNKVTEKGKDVELRCDPISGHTALYWYRQSLGQGLEFLIYFQGNSAPDKSGLPSDRFSAERTGGSVSTLTIQRTQQEDSAVYLCASSLQLMNTEAFFGQGTRLTVV.

This clone was found a few times. The V gene is TRBV18, the J gene TRBJ2-1, with D perhaps matching TRBD2 (5 bases). Germline V lookup: CDR1 KGHSH, CDR2 LQKENI. The CDR3 contains 13 residues. V lost 2 bases and J lost 9, with 11 bases in between. The CDR3 is CASSPGLAGEQFF. CDR3 in DNA: TGTGCCAGCTCACCAGGCCTAGCCGGTGAGCAGTTCTTC.

The chain employs TRBV4-2 and TRBJ2-7, with D tentatively TRBD2 (5 bases). Trimming pared 1 base from V and 4 bases from J, leaving 14 bases between. Germline CDR1 LGHNA, CDR2 YNFKEQ. The CDR3 consists of 15 residues. In DNA form, the CDR3 reads TGTGCCAGCAGCCAAGGGACTCAAGACGCTTACGAGCAGTACTTC. Protein: CASSQGTQDAYEQYF.

This clone has a single count. This rearrangement joins TRBV2 to TRBJ1-2; D remains ambiguous. V lost 3 bases to trimming and J lost 4 bases, with 9 bases between them. The CDR3 totals 13 residues. Germline CDR1 reads SNHLY; CDR2 reads FYNNEI. As DNA, the CDR3 is TGTGCCAGCAGTGAGTCGGGGTCCTATGGCTACACCTTC. It encodes CASSESGSYGYTF.

The V call is TRBV7-9, the J call TRBJ1-1; D is unclear. This CDR3 spans 13 amino acids. Per the germline V gene, CDR1 is SEHNR and CDR2 is FQNEAQ (reference sequence). Trimming shortened V by 1 base and J by 10 bases, and 13 bases separated the two germline ends. The CDR3 sequence: CASSLGVTRGAFF. The CDR3 DNA reads TGTGCCAGCAGCTTAGGAGTTACGCGGGGAGCTTTCTTT.

This chain joins TRBV9 and TRBJ2-1, with 8 bases lining up with TRBD1. The CDR3 has 14 residues. Germline lookup yields CDR1 SGDLS and CDR2 YYNGEE. Trimming removed 0 bases from V and 8 bases from J; junction bases left unmatched: 4. Here the CDR3 DNA reads TGTGCCAGCAGCGTAGGTGCGGGACAGGATGAGCAGTTCTTC. Encoded protein: CASSVGAGQDEQFF.

The gene calls are TRBV7-3 and TRBJ1-1; D unclear. V was pared by 2 bases and J by 2 bases, with 6 bases between. Germline-derived CDR1 and CDR2 are SGHTA and FQGTGA. This CDR3 region has 13 residues. The CDR3 spells CASSLGYNTEAFF. The CDR3 region has the DNA TGTGCCAGCAGCTTAGGGTACAACACTGAAGCTTTCTTT.

The gene calls are TRBV10-3 and TRBJ2-5, with a weak D call TRBD2 (6 bases). The CDR3 has 15 residues. Germline CDR1 ENHRY, CDR2 SYGVKD. The germline V and J ends were trimmed by 1 base and 3 bases, with 12 bases remaining between them. CDR3 in amino acids: CAISELLARKETQYF. The CDR3 region has the DNA TGTGCCATCAGTGAGTTGCTAGCGAGGAAAGAGACCCAGTACTTC.

The gene calls are TRBV27 and TRBJ2-7; tentatively, D is TRBD2 (5 bases). This CDR3 has 14 residues. V was shortened by 3 bases and J by 4 bases, with 13 bases between the two germline ends. CDR1 MNHEY and CDR2 SMNVEV come from the germline V gene (reference sequence). The CDR3 region has the DNA TGTGCCAGCAGTTTTGCTAGCCGGCCGTACGAGCAGTACTTC. This sequence encodes CASSFASRPYEQYF.

CDR3 in DNA: TGTGCCAGCAGCTTAGCTCGGCTAGCGGTAAGCACAGATACGCAGTATTTT. Its protein is CASSLARLAVSTDTQYF. This rearrangement joins TRBV7-2 to TRBJ2-3, with 7 bases that match TRBD2. CDR3 length: 17 residues. Trimming cost V 0 bases and J 0 bases; bases outside gene matches: 6. Germline loops: CDR1 SGHTA, CDR2 FQGNSA. Using reference TRBV7-2 and TRBJ2-3 for the parts outside the CDR3, the full variable domain is GAGVSQSPSNKVTEKGKDVELRCDPISGHTALYWYRQSLGQGLEFLIYFQGNSAPDKSGLPSDRFSAERTGGSVSTLTIQRTQQEDSAVYLCASSLARLAVSTDTQYFGPGTRLTVL.

V gene TRBV6-6 combines with J gene TRBJ1-5; D uncertain. Trimming cost V 4 bases and J 4 bases, with 11 bases left between them. Germline V lookup: CDR1 MNHNY, CDR2 SVGAGI (reference sequence). The CDR3 contains 14 residues. The CDR3 DNA sequence: TGTGCCAGCAGTTTAATGGACGGGAATCAGCCCCAGCATTTT. It encodes CASSLMDGNQPQHF.

The J gene is TRBJ1-2, the V gene TRBV11-3, with D uncertain. Germline V CDR1 and CDR2: SGHNT, YENEEA. V dropped 0 bases and J dropped 5 bases, with 4 bases sitting between them. This CDR3 contains 12 residues. The CDR3 protein is CASSLDKYGYTF. For the CDR3, the DNA is TGTGCCAGCAGCTTAGATAAGTATGGCTACACCTTC.